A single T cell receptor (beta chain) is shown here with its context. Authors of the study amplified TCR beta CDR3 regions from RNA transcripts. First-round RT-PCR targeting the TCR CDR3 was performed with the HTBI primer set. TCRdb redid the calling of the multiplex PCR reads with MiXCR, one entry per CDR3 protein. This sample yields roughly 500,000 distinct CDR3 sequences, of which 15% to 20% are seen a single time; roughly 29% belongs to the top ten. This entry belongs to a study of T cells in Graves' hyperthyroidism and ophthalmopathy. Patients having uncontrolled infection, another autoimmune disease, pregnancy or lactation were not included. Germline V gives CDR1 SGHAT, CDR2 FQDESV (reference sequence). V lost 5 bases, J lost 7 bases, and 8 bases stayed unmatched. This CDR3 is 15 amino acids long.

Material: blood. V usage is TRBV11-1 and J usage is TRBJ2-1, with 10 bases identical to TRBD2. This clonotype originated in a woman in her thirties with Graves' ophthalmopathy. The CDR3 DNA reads TGTGCCAGCAGCCTACTAGCGGGAACGGGAAATGAGCAGTTCTTC. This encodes CASSLLAGTGNEQFF.